The 23 T cell receptor beta chains reported below all come from one sample, sequenced in a study of cytomegalovirus exposure and HLA in healthy donors. PCR used 60 Vbeta primers and 13 Jbeta primers. Generated by immunoSEQ multiplex PCR, the TCRdb table keeps only in-frame clones and is missing some. Of approximately 180,000 clones in the sample, about 78% were seen once. What was sequenced was PBMCs. The receptor source for this set is a woman between 50 and 59 years old in good health and CMV-seropositive.

This chain uses TRBV25-1 with TRBJ2-7; 7 bases match TRBD1. The CDR3 is 16 amino acids. The junction had 10 bases not matched to a gene; V was cut back by 5 bases and J by 0 bases. CDR1 is MGHDK and CDR2 is SYGVNS in the germline V gene. The CDR3 here is CASSTLRWDSSYEQYF. CDR3 nucleotides: TGTGCCAGCAGTACTCTTAGGTGGGACAGCTCCTACGAGCAGTACTTC.

The rearrangement links TRBV5-1 to TRBJ2-7, with TRBD1 as a possible D gene (6 bases). V lost 5 bases and J 0 bases, leaving 12 bases between the germline ends. This CDR3 is 14 amino acids long. Germline V gives CDR1 SGHRS, CDR2 YFSETQ. The CDR3 nucleotides read TGCGCCAGCAGTTCCCTGACAGGCTCCTACGAGCAGTACTTC. It codes for CASSSLTGSYEQYF.

The J gene is TRBJ2-1, the V gene TRBV20-1, with D possibly being TRBD1 (5 bases). The ends were cut back, 6 bases at V and 9 bases at J, with 9 bases in the middle. This CDR3 has 10 residues. The V gene's germline CDR1 is DFQATT and CDR2 SNEGSKA (reference sequence). The CDR3 nucleotides read TGCAGTGCCACAGACAGTGAGCAGTTCTTC. Protein sequence: CSATDSEQFF.

This chain joins TRBV7-9 and TRBJ2-1; D perhaps matches TRBD2 (5 bases). V was clipped by 6 bases and J by 10 bases, with 19 bases between them. The CDR3 consists of 14 residues. Germline CDR1 SEHNR, CDR2 FQNEAQ (reference sequence). The CDR3 loop is CASSWAGSTMEQFF. CDR3 nucleotide sequence: TGTGCCAGCAGTTGGGCGGGTTCCACAATGGAGCAGTTCTTC.

The chain links TRBV28 to TRBJ1-2; TRBD1 might be the D (5 bases). Germline-derived CDR1 and CDR2 are MDHEN and SYDVKM. The CDR3 totals 12 residues. The germline V and J ends were trimmed by 6 bases and 4 bases, with 9 bases remaining between them. CDR3 sequence (DNA): TGTGCCAGCAGCGACAGATCCTATGGCTACACCTTC. This encodes CASSDRSYGYTF.

This clone was recorded a few times. This chain joins TRBV13 and TRBJ2-4; 8 nucleotides line up with TRBD2. The CDR3 covers 14 residues. V dropped 6 bases and J dropped 6; count of bases not matched to a gene: 7. Germline-derived CDR1 and CDR2 are PRHDT and FYEKMQ (reference sequence). The CDR3 region is CASRRNGRGNIQYF. The CDR3 DNA is TGTGCCAGCAGACGAAACGGGAGGGGAAACATTCAGTACTTC.

The V gene is TRBV4-1, the J gene TRBJ1-2, with unresolved D. The CDR3 spans 17 residues. Trimming shortened V by 0 bases and J by 7 bases, and 21 bases separated the two germline ends. From germline, CDR1 is MGHRA and CDR2 YSYEKL. The CDR3 protein is CASSQDTPQRRGGGYTF. The CDR3, as DNA: TGCGCCAGCAGCCAAGACACCCCCCAGCGGCGGGGTGGTGGCTACACCTTC.

This clone was picked up one time. The chain uses TRBV12-5 and TRBJ2-1; 16 nucleotides match TRBD2. The CDR3 totals 14 residues. The junction had 0 bases not matched to a gene; V was cut back by 5 bases and J by 8 bases. Germline lookup yields CDR1 LGHNT and CDR2 FRNRAP. CDR3 sequence reads: CASGGTSGGDEQFF. The CDR3 DNA is TGTGCTAGTGGTGGGACTAGCGGGGGGGATGAGCAGTTCTTC.

The chain carries TRBV2 and TRBJ1-5; the match to TRBD1 covers 11 bases. The CDR3 runs 14 residues. The germline V gene encodes CDR1 SNHLY and CDR2 FYNNEI. J gave up 7 bases and V 5 bases, and 4 bases lay outside the gene matches. The CDR3 DNA is TGTGCCAGCAGTACCGGACAGGGGGCACAGCCCCAGCATTTT. Protein sequence: CASSTGQGAQPQHF.

This rearrangement joins TRBV7-2 to TRBJ2-3, with TRBD1 as a possible D gene (5 bases). Per the germline V gene, CDR1 is SGHTA and CDR2 is FQGNSA. The CDR3 contains 15 residues. The V and J ends lost 0 bases and 7 bases respectively, with 14 bases between them. The CDR3 loop is CASSLAGPSRNTQYF. The CDR3 region has the DNA TGTGCCAGCAGCTTAGCGGGGCCCTCTAGGAATACGCAGTATTTT.

The gene calls are TRBV6-1 and TRBJ1-1, with D unclear. Germline loops: CDR1 MNHNS, CDR2 SASEGT. This CDR3 is built from 12 residues. Trimming took 2 bases from V and 7 from J, leaving 8 bases between them. The CDR3 DNA is TGTGCCAGCAGTGAAAATGTTCGTGAAGCTTTCTTT. The encoded protein is CASSENVREAFF.

This sequence joins TRBV9 and TRBJ2-3; D gene unclear. V was pared by 0 bases and J by 4 bases, with 6 bases between. Germline V gene data show CDR1 as SGDLS and CDR2 as YYNGEE. The CDR3 spans 13 residues. CDR3 nucleotides: TGTGCCAGCAGCGTAGGAGGTCCAGATACGCAGTATTTT. This codes for CASSVGGPDTQYF. Full variable domain (missing parts from reference TRBV9 and TRBJ2-3): DSGVTQTPKHLITATGQRVTLRCSPRSGDLSVYWYQQSLDQGLQFLIQYYNGEERAKGNILERFSAQQFPDLHSELNLSSLELGDSALYFCASSVGGPDTQYFGPGTRLTVL.

The chain links TRBV5-1 to TRBJ1-2; D is possibly TRBD1 (6 bases). This CDR3 spans 15 amino acids. Trimming left V 3 bases short and J 2 bases short, with 14 bases between. Germline V gives CDR1 SGHRS, CDR2 YFSETQ. This chain's CDR3 is CASSSSFQGNYGYTF. CDR3 DNA sequence: TGCGCCAGCAGCTCATCCTTTCAGGGGAACTATGGCTACACCTTC.

This chain uses TRBV30 with TRBJ2-7, with 8 bases identical to TRBD1. J lost 4 bases, V lost 0 bases, and 5 bases had no gene match. Germline CDR1 GTSNPN, CDR2 SVGIG (reference sequence). CDR3 size: 14 residues. The CDR3 here is CAWSVWTGSYEQYF. The DNA for the CDR3 is TGTGCCTGGAGTGTATGGACAGGGAGTTACGAGCAGTACTTC.

The chain uses TRBV9 and TRBJ2-2; TRBD1 matches 9 bases. V gave up 2 bases and J gave up 4 bases; unmatched junction bases: 6. The germline gives CDR1 SGDLS, CDR2 YYNGEE. This CDR3 is 16 amino acids long. CDR3 protein: CASSVTGGPGTGELFF. The CDR3 nucleotides read TGTGCCAGCAGCGTTACAGGGGGCCCGGGCACCGGGGAGCTGTTTTTT.

V and J are TRBV11-2 and TRBJ1-1; D call uncertain. The CDR3 length is 14 residues. Trimming pared 3 bases from V and 2 bases from J, leaving 10 bases between. Germline CDR1 and CDR2: SGHAT and FQNNGV. CDR3 region: CASSFIAGNTEAFF. The CDR3 bases are TGTGCCAGCAGCTTTATCGCGGGTAACACTGAAGCTTTCTTT.

The chain links TRBV27 to TRBJ2-1; D is ambiguous. V was cut by 5 bases and J by 0 bases, with 14 bases left in between. CDR1 is MNHEY, CDR2 SMNVEV, per germline (reference sequence). This CDR3 has 16 amino acids. CDR3 sequence: CASSAIRVRSYNEQFF. The CDR3 bases are TGTGCCAGCAGTGCAATCCGGGTCCGCTCCTACAATGAGCAGTTCTTC.

This sequence joins TRBV7-9 and TRBJ1-2; 7 bases line up with TRBD1. Germline V CDR1 and CDR2: SEHNR, FQNEAQ (reference sequence). This CDR3 is built from 15 residues. The V and J ends lost 5 bases and 2 bases, in that order; junction bases with no gene match: 8. CDR3 loop: CASSPRDSQNYGYTF. The CDR3 nucleotides are TGTGCCAGCAGCCCTCGGGACAGTCAGAACTATGGCTACACCTTC.

V and J are TRBV25-1 and TRBJ1-1, with 7 positions matching TRBD1. J gave up 0 bases and V 4 bases, and 11 bases lay outside the gene matches. The CDR3 is made up of 17 amino acids. Per germline, CDR1 MGHDK and CDR2 SYGVNS. CDR3 bases: TGTGCCAGCAGTGCGTTTGGCTGGGGACAGCTGAACACTGAAGCTTTCTTT. This sequence encodes CASSAFGWGQLNTEAFF.

This chain links TRBV5-1 with TRBJ2-7; TRBD1 matches at 9 bases. This CDR3 region has 15 residues. CDR1 is SGHRS, CDR2 YFSETQ, per germline. V lost 0 bases, J lost 5 bases, and 6 bases stayed unmatched. The CDR3 bases are TGCGCCAGCAGCTTGGCCGGGACAGGGTTGAACGAGCAGTACTTC. Protein: CASSLAGTGLNEQYF.

The chain uses TRBV6-1 and TRBJ1-5; 8 bases are a match to TRBD1. The ends lost 4 bases at V and 9 bases at J; junction bases unmatched: 11. This CDR3 has 15 amino acids. Germline CDR1 reads MNHNS; CDR2 reads SASEGT. The CDR3 region has the DNA TGTGCCAGCAGTGCCCTGACAGGGGAAGGACGGCCCCAGCATTTT. It encodes CASSALTGEGRPQHF.

The rearrangement uses TRBV19 and TRBJ1-5, with TRBD1 identical over 8 bases. This CDR3 is 14 amino acids long. The germline gives CDR1 LNHDA, CDR2 SQIVND (reference sequence). The ends lost 5 bases at V and 7 bases at J; junction bases unmatched: 7. CDR3 sequence: CASSALTGEQPQHF. The CDR3 nucleotides are TGTGCCAGTAGTGCCCTGACAGGGGAACAGCCCCAGCATTTT.

The rearrangement uses TRBV4-1 and TRBJ1-5; TRBD1 is a possible D gene (5 bases). CDR1 and CDR2 from the germline V gene are MGHRA and YSYEKL. V lost 5 bases and J 1 base, leaving 9 bases between the germline ends. The CDR3 is made up of 14 amino acids. CDR3 nucleotide sequence: TGCGCCAGCAGCGGGGCGCAGAGCAATCAGCCCCAGCATTTT. Amino acid sequence: CASSGAQSNQPQHF.